This TCR beta chain was recorded in a study of blood T cell repertoires in COVID-19. Profiled with immunoSEQ multiplex PCR; TCRdb holds only in-frame clones, not every one. The data show approximately 250,000 clones, less than 90% seen once. Germline CDR1 is SQVTM and CDR2 is ANQGSEA. This CDR3 has 13 amino acids. Trimming cost V 5 bases and J 0 bases, with 11 bases left between them. The sequenced sample was peripheral blood. The clonotype was recovered from a man aged 30 to 39 with active or convalescent COVID-19. The chain employs TRBV29-1 and TRBJ2-7; possibly TRBD2 for D (5 bases). Written as DNA, the CDR3 is TGCAGCGTTCGCAGACTAAGCTCCTACGAGCAGTACTTC. This encodes CSVRRLSSYEQYF.